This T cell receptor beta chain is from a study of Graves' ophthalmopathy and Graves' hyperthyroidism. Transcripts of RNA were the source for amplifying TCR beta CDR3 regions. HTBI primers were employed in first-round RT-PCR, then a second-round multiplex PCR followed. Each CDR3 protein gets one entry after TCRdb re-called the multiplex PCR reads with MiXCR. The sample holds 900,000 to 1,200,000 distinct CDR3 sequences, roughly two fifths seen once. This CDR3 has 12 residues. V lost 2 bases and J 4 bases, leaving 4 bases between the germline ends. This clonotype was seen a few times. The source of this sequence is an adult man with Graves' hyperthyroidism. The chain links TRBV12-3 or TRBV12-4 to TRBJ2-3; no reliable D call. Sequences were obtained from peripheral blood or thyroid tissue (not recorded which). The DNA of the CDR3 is TGTGCCAGCAGTTTACGGGCAGATACGCAGTATTTT. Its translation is CASSLRADTQYF.